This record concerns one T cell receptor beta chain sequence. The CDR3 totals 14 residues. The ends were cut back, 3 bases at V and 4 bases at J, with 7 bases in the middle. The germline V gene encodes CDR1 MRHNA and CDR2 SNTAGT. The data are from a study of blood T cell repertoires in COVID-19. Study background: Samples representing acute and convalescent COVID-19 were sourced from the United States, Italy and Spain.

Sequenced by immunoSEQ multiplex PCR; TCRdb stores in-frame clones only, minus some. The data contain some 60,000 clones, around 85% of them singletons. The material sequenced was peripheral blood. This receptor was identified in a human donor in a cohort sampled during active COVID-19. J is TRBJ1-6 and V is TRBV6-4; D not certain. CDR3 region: CASSDTVYNSPLHF. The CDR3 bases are TGTGCCAGCAGTGATACGGTTTATAATTCACCCCTCCACTTT.